These 22 T cell receptor beta chains were sequenced from one sample in a study of metastatic and nonmetastatic thyroid tumors. TCRdb called clones again from the PCR reads with MiXCR. The sample lists about 24,000 clones, more than 20% seen once, with over 10% in the top ten. Thyroid surgery was performed in patients who had received no treatment beforehand. Sequences were obtained from blood. Receptor source: a male donor with papillary thyroid cancer or a benign thyroid nodule (not recorded which). Some clones in this sample may be carry-over from other donors' samples.

The J gene is TRBJ2-1, the V gene TRBV12-3 or TRBV12-4, with 12 bases lining up with TRBD2. The CDR3 loop spans 17 amino acids. V dropped 5 bases and J dropped 6; count of bases not matched to a gene: 11. This CDR3 reads CASSTSLAGLAGNEQFF. CDR3 in DNA: TGTGCCAGCAGTACGTCCCTCGCGGGACTAGCGGGCAATGAGCAGTTCTTC.

This clone is medium-sized in the sample. The chain combines TRBV4-3 with TRBJ2-7; 8 bases are shared with TRBD1. This CDR3 comprises 15 residues. Germline CDR1 reads LGHNA; CDR2 reads YSLEER. V was clipped by 1 base and J by 3 bases; unmatched bases: 5. CDR3 amino acids: CASSQGLRGLYEQYF. Written as DNA, the CDR3 is TGCGCCAGCAGCCAAGGTCTCAGGGGGCTCTACGAGCAGTACTTC.

The chain is built from TRBV27 and TRBJ2-7; D uncertain. The V end was cut by 3 bases, the J end by 4 bases, with 10 bases between. Germline CDR1 is MNHEY and CDR2 is SMNVEV (reference sequence). CDR3 length: 13 amino acids. CDR3 nucleotides: TGTGCCAGCAGTTTTAAGCCAGGATACGAGCAGTACTTC. It encodes CASSFKPGYEQYF.

This clone was recorded many times. The chain employs TRBV11-3 and TRBJ2-1, with TRBD1 identical over 8 bases. The V and J ends lost 5 bases and 4 bases, in that order; junction bases with no gene match: 7. Per germline, CDR1 SGHNT and CDR2 YENEEA. The CDR3 has 15 amino acids. The CDR3 loop reads CASSLGTGLYNEQFF. The CDR3 DNA follows: TGTGCCAGCAGCCTAGGGACAGGTCTGTACAATGAGCAGTTCTTC.

On this clone: Possible read error: a much larger clone is one base away. In nucleotides, the CDR3 is TGTGCCGGCACGGGGCCCTTTTTCTCTGGGGCCAACGTCCTGACTTTC. Translation: CAGTGPFFSGANVLTF. The rearrangement links TRBV11-2 to TRBJ2-6; D could derive from TRBD1 or TRBD2 (5 bases each). This CDR3 has 16 amino acids. Trimming cost V 11 bases and J 0 bases, with 17 bases left between them. The germline gives CDR1 SGHAT, CDR2 FQNNGV. Combining the CDR3 with reference TRBV11-2 and TRBJ2-6 gives the whole variable domain EAGVAQSPRYKIIEKRQSVAFWCNPISGHATLYWYQQILGQGPKLLIQFQNNGVVDDSQLPKDRFSAERLKGVDSTLKIQPAKLEDSAVYLCAGTGPFFSGANVLTFGAGSRLTVL.

This clone was seen a few times. The J gene is TRBJ2-7, the V gene TRBV30; D is unresolved. The germline V gene has CDR1 GTSNPN and CDR2 SVGIG (reference sequence). This CDR3 contains 15 residues. With 0 bases removed from V and 6 bases from J, the gap between germline ends came to 18 bases. In DNA form, the CDR3 reads TGTGCCTGGAGTGTACTTGGGTTAAGGGATGGCGAGCAGTACTTC. Translating gives CAWSVLGLRDGEQYF.

This clone was found many times. Other DNA sequences in this specimen translate into the identical CDR3. This chain connects TRBV4-2 to TRBJ2-5; TRBD2 matches at 8 bases. Germline CDR1 is LGHNA and CDR2 is YNFKEQ. Trimming took 3 bases from V and 1 from J; bases not matched to a gene: 4. The CDR3 runs 15 residues. CDR3 nucleotides: TGTGCCAGCAGCCATCTCCTAGCGGGCCAAGAGACCCAGTACTTC. Translated, it gives CASSHLLAGQETQYF.

This clone has ten or more counts. This chain uses TRBV28 with TRBJ2-3; a possible D gene is TRBD1 (6 bases). The V gene lost 7 bases and the J gene lost 2 bases, with 10 bases spanning the gap. Germline lookup yields CDR1 MDHEN and CDR2 SYDVKM. The CDR3 runs to 13 residues. The CDR3 DNA follows: TGTGCCAGCATGGGACAAAACACAGATACGCAGTATTTT. Translated, it gives CASMGQNTDTQYF. Together with reference TRBV28 and TRBJ2-3, the CDR3 gives the full variable domain: DVKVTQSSRYLVKRTGEKVFLECVQDMDHENMFWYRQDPGLGLRLIYFSYDVKMKEKGDIPEGYSVSREKKERFSLILESASTNQTSMYLCASMGQNTDTQYFGPGTRLTVL.

This clone was recorded many times. The chain combines TRBV5-1 with TRBJ2-7, with D perhaps given as TRBD1 or TRBD2 (5 bases each). The CDR3 sequence is 14 residues long. V lost 4 bases, J lost 2 bases, and 13 bases lay in between. Per germline, CDR1 SGHRS and CDR2 YFSETQ. CDR3 amino acids: CASSDRDGPYEQYF. CDR3 bases: TGCGCCAGCAGCGACCGGGACGGTCCCTACGAGCAGTACTTC.

This clone was recorded at least ten times. The chain couples TRBV25-1 to TRBJ1-1; D is unclear. The ends were cut back, 4 bases at V and 1 base at J, with 10 bases in the middle. Germline V gene sequence: CDR1 MGHDK, CDR2 SYGVNS. The CDR3 length is 14 residues. CDR3 loop: CASSGPIENTEAFF. The DNA for the CDR3 is TGTGCCAGCAGTGGGCCGATTGAGAACACTGAAGCTTTCTTT.

The rearrangement joins TRBV5-1 to TRBJ2-5, with 9 bases lining up with TRBD2. The CDR3 is 17 residues long. V was pared by 1 base and J by 3 bases, with 10 bases of the junction left unmatched. Germline assignment: CDR1 SGHRS and CDR2 YFSETQ. The DNA of the CDR3 is TGCGCCAGCAGCTTGTCAGGAATAGCGGGGGCGAAAGAGACCCAGTACTTC. Its translation: CASSLSGIAGAKETQYF.

This clone was picked up many times. CDR3 sequence (DNA): TGTGCCATCAGTGAGACCCGACAGGGTGACATGTACGAGCAGTACTTC. It yields the protein CAISETRQGDMYEQYF. The chain combines TRBV10-3 with TRBJ2-7, with TRBD1 identical over 7 bases. The CDR3 is 16 amino acids. The germline CDR1 and CDR2 sequences are ENHRY and SYGVKD. The junction had 11 bases not matched to a gene; V was cut back by 2 bases and J by 4 bases.

This clone was observed many times. This chain connects TRBV10-3 to TRBJ1-2; tentatively, D is TRBD1 (6 bases). From germline, CDR1 is ENHRY and CDR2 SYGVKD. V was clipped by 0 bases and J by 8 bases, with 19 bases between them. The CDR3 runs 16 residues. The CDR3: CAISESPHKGGGGYTF. The CDR3 bases are TGTGCCATCAGTGAGTCTCCCCACAAGGGGGGGGGCGGCTACACCTTC.

This clone has a count of ten or more. The CDR3, as DNA: TGCAGCGTTCTAAAGGGTAACGATGAAAAACTGTTTTTT. This codes for CSVLKGNDEKLFF. The chain is built from TRBV29-1 and TRBJ1-4; D is unresolved. This CDR3 region has 13 residues. Trimming took off 5 bases at V and 6 bases at J, with 13 bases between the two ends. The germline gives CDR1 SQVTM, CDR2 ANQGSEA.

This clone appeared many times. A much more abundant neighbour one base away suggests this may be a read error. Other DNA sequences in the same sample also yield this CDR3. The chain uses TRBV19 and TRBJ2-5; TRBD2 agrees at 7 bases. Germline CDR1 reads LNHDA; CDR2 reads SQIVND (reference sequence). The CDR3 totals 15 residues. V gave up 6 bases and J gave up 5 bases; unmatched junction bases: 12. CDR3: CASSSRDSGGETQYF. In DNA form, the CDR3 reads TGTGCCAGTAGCAGCCGGGACTCCGGGGGGGAGACCCAGTACTTC. Full variable domain (outside the CDR3, taken from reference TRBV19 and TRBJ2-5): DGGITQSPKYLFRKEGQNVTLSCEQNLNHDAMYWYRQDPGQGLRLIYYSQIVNDFQKGDIAEGYSVSREKKESFPLTVTSAQKNPTAFYLCASSSRDSGGETQYFGPGTRLLVL.

Many counts were recorded for this clone. DNA of the CDR3: TGTGCCTGGAGTGTCACAGGGTCGAGCGAAAACATTCAGTACTTC. It codes for CAWSVTGSSENIQYF. This chain links TRBV30 with TRBJ2-4; D possibly corresponds to TRBD1 (6 bases). The germline gives CDR1 GTSNPN, CDR2 SVGIG (reference sequence). V lost 0 bases, J lost 5 bases, and 14 bases lay in between. This CDR3 comprises 15 residues.

In DNA, the CDR3 is TGTGCCAGCAGCGCACTAGCGGGGATTTACGAGCAGTACTTC. Protein: CASSALAGIYEQYF. This chain links TRBV14 with TRBJ2-7; 10 bases agree with TRBD2. Losses at the gene ends were 5 bases for V and 4 bases for J; bases not matched to a gene: 5. The CDR3 extends over 14 amino acids. Germline V gene lookup returns CDR1 SGHDN and CDR2 FVKESK.

This clone showed up just a few times. This chain joins TRBV5-1 and TRBJ2-1; TRBD1 agrees at 9 bases. The CDR3 consists of 16 residues. The ends lost 0 bases at V and 7 bases at J; junction bases unmatched: 8. Germline assignment: CDR1 SGHRS and CDR2 YFSETQ. In DNA, the CDR3 is TGCGCCAGCAGCTTGGAACAGGGGGCTAGGTCGAATGAGCAGTTCTTC. Its translation is CASSLEQGARSNEQFF.

In its sample, this clone was seen many times. V usage is TRBV7-9 and J usage is TRBJ1-5; the D is unclear. Trimming removed 1 base from V and 3 bases from J, with 7 bases in between. The CDR3 covers 14 residues. Per the germline V gene, CDR1 is SEHNR and CDR2 is FQNEAQ (reference sequence). The chain's CDR3 is CASSLVGNNQPQHF. The CDR3 DNA reads as TGTGCCAGCAGCTTAGTAGGCAACAATCAGCCCCAGCATTTT.

This clone was recorded at least ten times. The V call is TRBV7-2, the J call TRBJ2-1; 8 nucleotides line up with TRBD2. The J segment lost 8 bases and the V segment lost 2 bases, leaving 23 bases of the junction unmatched. Per germline, CDR1 SGHTA and CDR2 FQGNSA. The length of the CDR3 is 20 residues. CDR3 in DNA: TGTGCCAGCAGCTTAAGGTTTCTGGGGAGAACGGGAGGGGCACAAGATGAGCAGTTCTTC. Translation: CASSLRFLGRTGGAQDEQFF.

This clone was counted many times. V is TRBV20-1 and J is TRBJ1-1, with a weak D call TRBD1 (6 bases). Trimming stripped 6 bases from V and 2 bases from J, with 16 bases between. From germline, CDR1 is DFQATT and CDR2 SNEGSKA (reference sequence). This CDR3 has 14 residues. Here the CDR3 reads CSAPASDSNTEAFF. CDR3 in DNA: TGCAGTGCGCCAGCATCGGACAGCAACACTGAAGCTTTCTTT.

This chain connects TRBV5-1 to TRBJ2-3; D is perhaps TRBD1 or TRBD2 (5 bases each). This CDR3 spans 14 amino acids. Germline assignment: CDR1 SGHRS and CDR2 YFSETQ. V dropped 0 bases and J dropped 5 bases, with 10 bases sitting between them. The CDR3 nucleotides are TGCGCCAGCAGCTTGGGTGGGACGATAGATACGCAGTATTTT. Translating gives CASSLGGTIDTQYF.